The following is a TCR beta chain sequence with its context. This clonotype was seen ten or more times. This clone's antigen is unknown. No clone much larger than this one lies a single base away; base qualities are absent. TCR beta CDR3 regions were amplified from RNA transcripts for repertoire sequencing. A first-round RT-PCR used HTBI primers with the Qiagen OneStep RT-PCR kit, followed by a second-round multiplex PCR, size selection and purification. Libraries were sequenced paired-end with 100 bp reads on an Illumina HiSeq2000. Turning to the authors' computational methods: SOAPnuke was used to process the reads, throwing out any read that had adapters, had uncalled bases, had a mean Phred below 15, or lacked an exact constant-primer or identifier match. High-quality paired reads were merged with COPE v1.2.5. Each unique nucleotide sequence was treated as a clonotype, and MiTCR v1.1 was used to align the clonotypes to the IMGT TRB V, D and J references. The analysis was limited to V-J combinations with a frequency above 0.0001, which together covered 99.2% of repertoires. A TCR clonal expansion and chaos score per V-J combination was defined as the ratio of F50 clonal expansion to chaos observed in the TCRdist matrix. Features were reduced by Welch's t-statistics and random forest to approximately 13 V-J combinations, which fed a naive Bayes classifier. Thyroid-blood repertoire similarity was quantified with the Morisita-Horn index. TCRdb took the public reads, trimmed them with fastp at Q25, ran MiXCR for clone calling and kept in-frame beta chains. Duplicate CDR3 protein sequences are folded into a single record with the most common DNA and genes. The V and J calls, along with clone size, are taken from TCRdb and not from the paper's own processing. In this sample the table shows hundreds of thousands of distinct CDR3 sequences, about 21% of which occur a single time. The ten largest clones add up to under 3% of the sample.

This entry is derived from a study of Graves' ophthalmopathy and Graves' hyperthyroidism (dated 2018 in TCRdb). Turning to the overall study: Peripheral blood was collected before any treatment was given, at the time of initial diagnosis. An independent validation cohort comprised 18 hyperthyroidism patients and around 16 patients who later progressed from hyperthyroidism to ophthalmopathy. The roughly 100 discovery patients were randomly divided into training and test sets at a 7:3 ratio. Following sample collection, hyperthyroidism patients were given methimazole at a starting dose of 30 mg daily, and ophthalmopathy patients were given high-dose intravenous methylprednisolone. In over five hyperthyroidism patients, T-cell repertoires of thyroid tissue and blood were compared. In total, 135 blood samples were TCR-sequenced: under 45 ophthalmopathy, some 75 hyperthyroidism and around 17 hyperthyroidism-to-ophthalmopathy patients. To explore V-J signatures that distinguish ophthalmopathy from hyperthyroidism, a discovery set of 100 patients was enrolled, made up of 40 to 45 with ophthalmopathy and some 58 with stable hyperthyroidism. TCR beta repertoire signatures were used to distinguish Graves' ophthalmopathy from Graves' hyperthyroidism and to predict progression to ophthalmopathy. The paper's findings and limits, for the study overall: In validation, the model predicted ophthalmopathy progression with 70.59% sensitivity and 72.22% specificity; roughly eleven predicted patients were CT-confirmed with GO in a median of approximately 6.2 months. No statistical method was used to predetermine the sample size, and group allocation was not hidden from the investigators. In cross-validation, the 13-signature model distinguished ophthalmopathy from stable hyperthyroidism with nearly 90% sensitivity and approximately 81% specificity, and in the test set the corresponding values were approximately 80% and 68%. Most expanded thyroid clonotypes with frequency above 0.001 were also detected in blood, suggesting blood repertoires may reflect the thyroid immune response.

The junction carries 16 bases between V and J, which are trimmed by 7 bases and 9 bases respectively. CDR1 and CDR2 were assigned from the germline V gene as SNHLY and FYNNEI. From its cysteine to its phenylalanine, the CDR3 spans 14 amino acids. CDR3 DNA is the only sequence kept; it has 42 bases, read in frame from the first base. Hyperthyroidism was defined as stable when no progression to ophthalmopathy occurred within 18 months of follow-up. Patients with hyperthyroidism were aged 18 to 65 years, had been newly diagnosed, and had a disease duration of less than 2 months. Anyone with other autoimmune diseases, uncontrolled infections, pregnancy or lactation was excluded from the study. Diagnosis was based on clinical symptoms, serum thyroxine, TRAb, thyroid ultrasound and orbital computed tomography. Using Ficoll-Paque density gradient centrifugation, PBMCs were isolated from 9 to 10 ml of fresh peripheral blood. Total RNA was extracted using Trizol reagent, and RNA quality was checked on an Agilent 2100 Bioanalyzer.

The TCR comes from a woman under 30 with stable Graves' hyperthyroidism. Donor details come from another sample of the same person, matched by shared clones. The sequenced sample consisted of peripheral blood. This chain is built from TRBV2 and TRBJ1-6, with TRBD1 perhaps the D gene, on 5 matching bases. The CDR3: CASNTAWGVSPLHF. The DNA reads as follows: TGTGCCAGCAATACGGCCTGGGGGGTTTCACCCCTCCACTTT.